This is a list of T cell receptor beta chains from one sample in a study of identical twins. TCRdb re-called the 5' RACE reads through MiXCR, storing one row per CDR3 protein. The repertoire holds about 520,000 distinct CDR3 sequences, with 22% as singletons. These same data were also listed under a study on T cells expressing NK-cell markers.

Sequenced sample: CD4+ T cells sorted from blood. Receptors were obtained from a woman between 18 and 30 years old in good health. Each CDR3 is given with its conserved first and last residue. The order of the fields is D gene, clone size, J gene, V gene, CDR3 protein, CDR3 DNA. A D gene is named only where the DNA matches it firmly. Some rows have no size entry. The others give once, few or many, or a class for an expanded clone.

>NA|NA|TRBJ1-1|TRBV20-1
CSARYTMNTEAFF
TGCAGTGCTAGATACACCATGAACACTGAAGCTTTCTTT
>NA|NA|TRBJ2-3|TRBV7-2
CASSLSVTATDTQYF
TGTGCCAGCAGCTTAAGCGTCACCGCCACAGATACGCAGTATTTT
>NA|NA|TRBJ2-4|TRBV4-3
CASSQPGDAKNIQYF
TGCGCCAGCAGCCAACCAGGGGACGCCAAAAACATTCAGTACTTC
>NA|many|TRBJ2-5|TRBV20-1
CSARDHQETQYF
TGCAGTGCTAGGGACCACCAAGAGACCCAGTACTTC
>TRBD2|few|TRBJ2-1|TRBV5-6
CASGSGSWNEQFF
TGTGCCAGCGGTAGCGGGAGTTGGAATGAGCAGTTCTTC
>TRBD1|few|TRBJ1-1|TRBV7-2
CASSFWAGGANTEAFF
TGTGCCAGCAGCTTTTGGGCAGGGGGTGCGAACACTGAAGCTTTCTTT
>NA|few|TRBJ1-5|TRBV6-1
CASSPGTQNQPQHF
TGTGCCAGCAGTCCCGGGACACAAAATCAGCCCCAGCATTTT
>NA|few|TRBJ2-5|TRBV27
CASSLFGEAENQETQYF
TGTGCCAGCAGTTTATTTGGTGAGGCGGAGAACCAAGAGACCCAGTACTTC
>TRBD1|NA|TRBJ1-4|TRBV4-2
CCRGTGRKEKLFF
TGTTGTCGGGGGACAGGGAGGAAGGAAAAACTGTTTTTT
>NA|few|TRBJ2-3|TRBV10-3
CAISELVDTQYF
TGTGCCATCAGTGAGTTGGTAGATACGCAGTATTTT
>TRBD2|NA|TRBJ2-3|TRBV7-2
CASSLDGLAGIAQYF
TGTGCCAGCAGCTTAGATGGACTAGCGGGAATAGCGCAGTATTTT
>NA|NA|TRBJ2-7|TRBV29-1
CSAQRPGRPYEQYF
TGCAGCGCCCAAAGACCCGGACGGCCCTACGAGCAGTACTTC
>NA|NA|TRBJ2-7|TRBV15
CATSREGTGYEQYF
TGTGCCACCAGCAGAGAAGGGACGGGCTACGAGCAGTACTTC
>NA|NA|TRBJ2-2|TRBV5-6
CASSKGRGGADTGELFF
TGTGCCAGCAGCAAGGGACGCGGAGGGGCGGACACCGGGGAGCTGTTTTTT
>NA|NA|TRBJ2-6|TRBV7-9
CATDYSSGANVLTF
TGTGCCACGGACTACAGCTCTGGGGCCAACGTCCTGACTTTC
>NA|NA|TRBJ1-1|TRBV20-1
CNAKALGGVITEAFF
TGCAATGCTAAAGCTCTTGGGGGAGTGATCACTGAAGCTTTCTTT
>NA|NA|TRBJ2-3|TRBV7-9
CASSLRLGPVTDTQYF
TGTGCCAGCAGCTTGAGGTTGGGGCCTGTGACAGATACGCAGTATTTT
>NA|NA|TRBJ2-5|TRBV18
CASSPTHQETQYF
TGTGCCAGCTCACCGACGCACCAAGAGACCCAGTACTTC
>NA|few|TRBJ2-7|TRBV7-8
CASSPFDGSYEQYF
TGTGCCAGCAGCCCATTCGACGGATCCTACGAGCAGTACTTC
>TRBD1|many|TRBJ2-7|TRBV9
CASSTGQGIYEQYF
TGTGCCAGCAGCACCGGACAGGGGATCTACGAGCAGTACTTC
>NA|few|TRBJ2-2|TRBV2
CASNHRGGTGELFF
TGTGCCAGCAACCACAGGGGAGGTACCGGGGAGCTGTTTTTT
>NA|few|TRBJ2-3|TRBV6-5
CASTYAGLKGTQYF
TGTGCCAGCACTTACGCGGGACTCAAGGGTACGCAGTATTTT
>NA|NA|TRBJ2-3|TRBV7-2
CASSLLDPVYGTDTQYF
TGTGCCAGCAGCTTACTTGACCCGGTTTACGGCACAGATACGCAGTATTTT
>NA|NA|TRBJ2-5|TRBV5-1
CASSLKDSSYQETQYF
TGCGCCAGCAGCTTGAAAGACAGCTCCTACCAAGAGACCCAGTACTTC
>NA|many|TRBJ1-1|TRBV20-1
CSATKGHGGLEAFF
TGCAGTGCCACCAAGGGACATGGGGGGCTTGAAGCTTTCTTT
>NA|once|TRBJ2-5|TRBV27
CASSLGVPGPQETQYF
TGTGCCAGCAGTTTAGGAGTGCCGGGACCCCAAGAGACCCAGTACTTC
>TRBD1|NA|TRBJ1-1|TRBV6-5
CASSLQGRRTEAFF
TGTGCCAGCAGTCTACAGGGGCGGAGAACTGAAGCTTTCTTT
>TRBD1|NA|TRBJ1-2|TRBV11-2
CASSFGQATYGYTF
TGTGCCAGCAGCTTCGGACAGGCGACATATGGCTACACCTTC
>NA|NA|TRBJ1-3|TRBV5-1
CASSFAGAASGNTIYF
TGCGCCAGCAGCTTTGCGGGGGCCGCCTCTGGAAACACCATATATTTT
>NA|NA|TRBJ2-5|TRBV14
CASSRYYGDKETQYF
TGTGCCAGCAGCCGCTACTACGGGGATAAAGAGACCCAGTACTTC
>NA|NA|TRBJ2-5|TRBV7-2
CASSRAQGKETQYF
TGTGCCAGCAGCCGCGCGCAGGGGAAAGAGACCCAGTACTTC
>NA|NA|TRBJ1-1|TRBV7-2
CASSPRRVEAFF
TGTGCCAGCAGCCCGCGGAGGGTTGAAGCTTTCTTT
>NA|many|TRBJ1-1|TRBV12-3/TRBV12-4
CASSQTETAFF
TGTGCCAGCAGCCAAACCGAGACAGCTTTCTTT
>NA|few|TRBJ2-2|TRBV9
CASSGGRAGELFF
TGTGCCAGCAGCGGGGGGAGAGCCGGGGAGCTGTTTTTT
>NA|NA|TRBJ1-5|TRBV10-3
CAISVDGYQPQHF
TGTGCCATCAGTGTTGACGGCTATCAGCCCCAGCATTTT
>NA|few|TRBJ1-1|TRBV29-1
CSVWIGGFTEAFF
TGCAGCGTTTGGATCGGGGGATTCACTGAAGCTTTCTTT
>NA|NA|TRBJ2-5|TRBV18
CASSPSNQETQYF
TGTGCCAGCTCACCGAGCAACCAAGAGACCCAGTACTTC
>TRBD1|NA|TRBJ1-4|TRBV29-1
CSVARQGEGKLFF
TGCAGCGTCGCCAGACAGGGCGAGGGTAAACTGTTTTTT
>TRBD2|few|TRBJ2-3|TRBV29-1
CSVGGGLDTQYF
TGCAGCGTCGGGGGGGGCCTGGATACGCAGTATTTT
>TRBD1|NA|TRBJ1-1|TRBV10-3
CASALGTETEAFF
TGTGCCAGCGCCTTGGGGACAGAGACTGAAGCTTTCTTT
>NA|NA|TRBJ2-7|TRBV5-6
CASSLIGRVGEQYF
TGTGCCAGCAGCTTGATTGGGCGGGTGGGGGAGCAGTACTTC
>NA|NA|TRBJ2-3|TRBV7-2
CASSVGGHTQYF
TGTGCCAGCAGCGTCGGAGGCCATACGCAGTATTTT
>NA|NA|TRBJ2-1|TRBV10-3
CAISPSQSGIYNEQFF
TGTGCCATCAGTCCCTCTCAGAGCGGTATATACAATGAGCAGTTCTTC
>TRBD2|NA|TRBJ2-3|TRBV5-6
CASSTLASGGGTQYF
TGTGCCAGCAGCACACTAGCGTCCGGGGGGGGTACGCAGTATTTT
>TRBD2|few|TRBJ2-1|TRBV20-1
CSASPAGTSVPLQFF
TGCAGTGCTAGCCCTGCCGGGACTAGCGTTCCATTGCAGTTCTTC
>TRBD2|few|TRBJ2-1|TRBV5-1
CASSLGATSYYNEQFF
TGCGCCAGCAGCTTGGGGGCGACTAGCTACTACAATGAGCAGTTCTTC